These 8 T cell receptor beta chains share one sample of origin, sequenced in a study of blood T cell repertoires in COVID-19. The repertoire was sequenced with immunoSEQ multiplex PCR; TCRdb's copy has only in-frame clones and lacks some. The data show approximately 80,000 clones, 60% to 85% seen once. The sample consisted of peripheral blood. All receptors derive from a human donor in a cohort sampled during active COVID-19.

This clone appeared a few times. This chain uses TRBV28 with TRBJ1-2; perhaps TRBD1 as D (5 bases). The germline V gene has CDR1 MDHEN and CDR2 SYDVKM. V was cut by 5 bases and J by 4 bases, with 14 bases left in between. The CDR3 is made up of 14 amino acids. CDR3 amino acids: CASSQRQTAYGYTF. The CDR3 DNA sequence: TGTGCCAGCAGTCAAAGACAGACGGCCTATGGCTACACCTTC.

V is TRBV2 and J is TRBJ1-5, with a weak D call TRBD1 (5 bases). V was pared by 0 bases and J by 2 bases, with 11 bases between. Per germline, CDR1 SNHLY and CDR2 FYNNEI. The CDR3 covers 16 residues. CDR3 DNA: TGTGCCAGCAGTGAAGCAAGGGGAAGAGGCAATCAGCCCCAGCATTTT. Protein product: CASSEARGRGNQPQHF.

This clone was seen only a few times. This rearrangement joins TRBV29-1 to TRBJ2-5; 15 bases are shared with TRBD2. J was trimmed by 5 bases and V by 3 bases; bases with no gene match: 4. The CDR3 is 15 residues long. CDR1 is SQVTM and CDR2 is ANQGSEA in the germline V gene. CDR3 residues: CSVDVGTSGGETQYF. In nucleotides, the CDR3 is TGCAGCGTTGACGTTGGGACTAGCGGGGGGGAGACCCAGTACTTC.

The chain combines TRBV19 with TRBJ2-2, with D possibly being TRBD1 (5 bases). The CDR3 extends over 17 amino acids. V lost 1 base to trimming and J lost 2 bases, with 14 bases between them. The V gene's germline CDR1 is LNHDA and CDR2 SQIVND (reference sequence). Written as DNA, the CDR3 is TGTGCCAGTAGTATAGGAAGGAGACAGCTCAACACCGGGGAGCTGTTTTTT. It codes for CASSIGRRQLNTGELFF.

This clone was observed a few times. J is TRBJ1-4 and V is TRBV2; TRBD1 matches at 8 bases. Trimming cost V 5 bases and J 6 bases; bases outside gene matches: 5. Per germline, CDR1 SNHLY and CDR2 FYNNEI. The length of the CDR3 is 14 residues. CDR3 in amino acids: CASSPDRVYEKLFF. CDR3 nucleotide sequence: TGTGCCAGCAGTCCGGACAGGGTGTATGAAAAACTGTTTTTT.

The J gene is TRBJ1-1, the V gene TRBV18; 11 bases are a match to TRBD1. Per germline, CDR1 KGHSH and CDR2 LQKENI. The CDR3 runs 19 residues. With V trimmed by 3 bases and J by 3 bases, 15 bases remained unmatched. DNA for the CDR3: TGTGCCAGCTCACCGGTAGGGACAGGGGGTTTTTATCGGGACACTGAAGCTTTCTTT. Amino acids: CASSPVGTGGFYRDTEAFF.

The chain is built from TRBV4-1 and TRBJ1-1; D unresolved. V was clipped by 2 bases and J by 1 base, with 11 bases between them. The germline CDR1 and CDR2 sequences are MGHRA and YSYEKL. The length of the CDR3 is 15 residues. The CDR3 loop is CASSQSAPGNTEAFF. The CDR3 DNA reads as TGCGCCAGCAGCCAATCAGCTCCGGGGAACACTGAAGCTTTCTTT.

The CDR3, as DNA: TGTGCCAGCAGCCCCCGGAGGGGCGGGTCCTACGAGCAGTACTTC. This encodes CASSPRRGGSYEQYF. The chain employs TRBV7-2 and TRBJ2-7; D is perhaps TRBD2 (6 bases). This CDR3 spans 15 amino acids. V was trimmed by 5 bases and J by 1 base, leaving 15 bases between them. From germline, CDR1 is SGHTA and CDR2 FQGNSA.